This note documents a single T cell receptor beta chain sequence. This specimen comes from a study of blood T cell repertoires in COVID-19. Some clones are missing from TCRdb's copy, which holds only in-frame ones; the method was immunoSEQ multiplex PCR. Here the sample spans about 280,000 clones, 86% being singletons. The V and J ends lost 5 bases and 6 bases, in that order; junction bases with no gene match: 5. Looked up from germline, CDR1 is MDHEN and CDR2 is SYDVKM. This CDR3 is 15 amino acids long. The chain is built from TRBV28 and TRBJ1-6; 9 positions match TRBD1. This TCR came from a woman aged 30 to 39 with active or convalescent COVID-19. The sample consisted of peripheral blood. CDR3 amino acids: CASSVTGGVNSPLHF. Written as DNA, the CDR3 is TGTGCCAGCAGTGTAACAGGGGGCGTTAATTCACCCCTCCACTTT.